This T cell receptor beta chain came from a study of cytomegalovirus exposure and HLA in healthy donors. Looked up from germline, CDR1 is SGDLS and CDR2 is YYNGEE. The CDR3 is 15 amino acids. The germline V and J ends were trimmed by 0 bases and 1 base, with 11 bases remaining between them. General study findings and limits: Donors belonging to an Asian-associated ancestry cluster reportedly showed fewer N-insertions in productive TCRs than the approximately 680-donor mean, according to what a later analysis found. TCR beta chain V- and J-gene trimming was linked, in a later analysis, to a missense variant in DCLRE1C.

A word on this clone: Its antigen is currently unknown.

A multiplex PCR was run with 60 Vbeta primers and 13 Jbeta primers. TCRdb's copy holds only in-frame clones and misses some; the assay was immunoSEQ multiplex PCR. Counted here are about 170,000 clones, around 84% occurring once; the ten biggest clones make up 2% to 2.5%. The V gene is TRBV9, the J gene TRBJ2-7; no firm D call. Sequenced input: PBMCs. The sequence was obtained from a man aged 18 to 29 in good health and CMV-seropositive. The CDR3 spells CASSVGSQPSYEQYF. As DNA, the CDR3 is TGTGCCAGCAGCGTAGGGAGCCAGCCTTCCTACGAGCAGTACTTC.